This TCR beta chain was recovered during a study of Ad26.COV2.S vaccination and SARS-CoV-2 variants. Study details: Dosing was one shot or two shots 56 days apart.

Profiled with immunoSEQ multiplex PCR; TCRdb holds only in-frame clones, not every one. The repertoire includes about 390,000 clones, about 92% of them detected once, and approximately 1.6% sits in the top ten. Treatment: approximately 18 received Ad26.COV2.S at low or high dose, single or two shots; 5 received placebo; per-sample allocation not given. Samples were taken on day 63 after the first vaccine or placebo injection. The sample was peripheral blood, taken in a trial of Ad26.COV2.S vaccine versus placebo. The TCR sequence derives from a person between 18 and 60 years old who received the Ad26.COV2.S COVID-19 vaccine or a placebo.

In DNA form, the CDR3 reads TGCGCCAGCAGCCAAGAGATGCGTCGAGGACTAGCGGGGGGGCTCCATGAGCAGTTCTTC. Its translation is CASSQEMRRGLAGGLHEQFF. The chain uses TRBV4-3 and TRBJ2-1, with 15 bases matching TRBD2. V lost 0 bases and J lost 8; bases outside the gene matches: 14. The V gene's germline CDR1 is LGHNA and CDR2 YSLEER. CDR3 length: 20 residues.